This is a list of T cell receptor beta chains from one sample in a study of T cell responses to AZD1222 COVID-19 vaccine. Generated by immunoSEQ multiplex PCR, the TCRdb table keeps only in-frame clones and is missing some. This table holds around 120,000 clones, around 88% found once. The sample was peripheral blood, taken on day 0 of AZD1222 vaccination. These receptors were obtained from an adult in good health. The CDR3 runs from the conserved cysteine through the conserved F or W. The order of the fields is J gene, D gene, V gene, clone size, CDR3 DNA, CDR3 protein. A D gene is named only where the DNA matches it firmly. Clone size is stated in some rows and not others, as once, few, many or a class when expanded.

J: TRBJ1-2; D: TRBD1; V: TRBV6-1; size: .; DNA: TGTGCCAGCAGTGAAGCCTTGGACAGGACGGGAGGCTACACCTTC; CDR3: CASSEALDRTGGYTF
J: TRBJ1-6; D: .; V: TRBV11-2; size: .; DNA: TGTGCCAGCAGCCCCAATATAAGGGTGAATTCACCCCTCCACTTT; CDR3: CASSPNIRVNSPLHF
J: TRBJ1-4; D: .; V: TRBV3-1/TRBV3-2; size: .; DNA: TGTGCCAGCAGCCCGCCTGGGCTGGAGAATGAAAAACTGTTTTTT; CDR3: CASSPPGLENEKLFF
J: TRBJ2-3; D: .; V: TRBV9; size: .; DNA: TGTGCCAGCAGCGTAGCGGGGGCCTCCACAGATACGCAGTATTTT; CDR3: CASSVAGASTDTQYF
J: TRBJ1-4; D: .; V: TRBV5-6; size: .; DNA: TGTGCCAGCAGCTGGGCCGGGACGCCTAATGAAAAACTGTTTTTT; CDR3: CASSWAGTPNEKLFF
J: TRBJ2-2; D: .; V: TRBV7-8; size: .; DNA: TGTGCCAGCAGCTTAGCGGGGGCCGGCACCGGGGAGCTGTTTTTT; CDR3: CASSLAGAGTGELFF
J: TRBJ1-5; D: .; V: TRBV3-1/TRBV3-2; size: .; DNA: TGTGCCAGCAGCCAAGATGGGCCATATAGCAATCAGCCCCAGCATTTT; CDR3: CASSQDGPYSNQPQHF
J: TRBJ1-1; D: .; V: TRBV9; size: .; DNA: TGTGCCAGCAGCTCTCCCCCAGGGGACTCCCTTTTTGTTTCTGAAGCTTTCTTT; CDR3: CASSSPPGDSLFVSEAFF
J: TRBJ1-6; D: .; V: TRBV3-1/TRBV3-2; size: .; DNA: TGTGCCAGCAGCCAGGGCAGTGGGCCCCTCCACTTT; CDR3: CASSQGSGPLHF
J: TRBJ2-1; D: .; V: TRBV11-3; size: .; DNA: TGTGCCAGCAGCAAAGCACGCAATGAGCAGTTCTTC; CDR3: CASSKARNEQFF
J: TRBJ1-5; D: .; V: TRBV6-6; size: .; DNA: TGTGCCAGCAGTTACAGGGAATCCGAGCCCCAGCATTTT; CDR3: CASSYRESEPQHF
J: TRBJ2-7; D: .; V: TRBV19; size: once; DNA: TGTGCCAGTAGGAAGGACTACTCCTACGAGCAGTACTTC; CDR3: CASRKDYSYEQYF
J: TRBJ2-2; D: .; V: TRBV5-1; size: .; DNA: TGCGCCAGCAGCTTGGCCGTGTGGGGGGCGAACGGGGAGCTGTTTTTT; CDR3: CASSLAVWGANGELFF
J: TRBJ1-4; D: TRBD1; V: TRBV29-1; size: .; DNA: TGCAGCGCCGGACAGGGATCTAATGAAAAACTGTTTTTT; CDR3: CSAGQGSNEKLFF
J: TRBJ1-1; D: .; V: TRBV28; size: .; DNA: TGTGCCAGCACCACGGCGGTGGTAGCTGAAGCTTTCTTT; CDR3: CASTTAVVAEAFF
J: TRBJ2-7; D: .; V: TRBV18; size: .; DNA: TGTGCCAGCTCACCATGGATAGGCGACGAGCAGTACTTC; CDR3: CASSPWIGDEQYF
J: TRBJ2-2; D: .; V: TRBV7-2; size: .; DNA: TGTGCCAGCAGCTCTAAGACCACCGGGGAGCTGTTTTTT; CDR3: CASSSKTTGELFF
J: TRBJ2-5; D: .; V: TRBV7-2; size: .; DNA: TGTGCCAGCAGCTTTCCGGGGGGCGGGCGAGAGACCCAGTACTTC; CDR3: CASSFPGGGRETQYF
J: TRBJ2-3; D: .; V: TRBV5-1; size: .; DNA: TGCGCCAGCAGCTTGGGACTCACAGATACGCAGTATTTT; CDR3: CASSLGLTDTQYF
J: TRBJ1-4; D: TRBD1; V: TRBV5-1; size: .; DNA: TGCGCCAGCAGCCCTGACAGGGCCCGCGAAAAACTGTTTTTT; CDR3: CASSPDRAREKLFF
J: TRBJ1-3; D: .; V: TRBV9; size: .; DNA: TGTGCCAGCAGCCTAACTGACTCTGGAAACACCATATATTTT; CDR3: CASSLTDSGNTIYF
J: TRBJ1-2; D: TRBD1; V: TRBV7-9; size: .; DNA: TGTGCCAGCAGCCAGGGACAGGGAGGCGGCTACACCTTC; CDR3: CASSQGQGGGYTF
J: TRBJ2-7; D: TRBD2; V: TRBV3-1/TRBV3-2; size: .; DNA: TGTGCCAGCAGCCAAGATGGGAGGGCCCTTTCGTCCTACGAGCAGTACTTC; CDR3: CASSQDGRALSSYEQYF
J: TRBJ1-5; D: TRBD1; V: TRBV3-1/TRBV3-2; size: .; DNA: TGTGCCAGCAGCTCTTGGGACAGGCCTAATCAGCCCCAGCATTTT; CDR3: CASSSWDRPNQPQHF
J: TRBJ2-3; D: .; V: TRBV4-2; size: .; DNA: TGTGCCAGCAGCCAAGGGGCCACAGATACGCAGTATTTT; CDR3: CASSQGATDTQYF
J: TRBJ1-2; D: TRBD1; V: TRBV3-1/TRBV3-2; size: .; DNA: TGTGCCAGCAGCCAAGCGACAGGGAACTATGGCTACACCTTC; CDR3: CASSQATGNYGYTF
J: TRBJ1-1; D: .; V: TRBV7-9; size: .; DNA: TGTGCCAGCAGCTCTCAGGGACTGGTCGACACTGAAGCTTTCTTT; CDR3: CASSSQGLVDTEAFF
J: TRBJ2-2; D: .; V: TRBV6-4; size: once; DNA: TGTGCCAGCAGTGTTCAACAGGGGAACACCGGGGAGCTGTTTTTT; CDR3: CASSVQQGNTGELFF
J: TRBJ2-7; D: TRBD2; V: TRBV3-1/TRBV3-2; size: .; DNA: TGTGCCAGCAGCCAAGGGCCTCTAGCGGGGGTGTACGAGCAGTACTTC; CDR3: CASSQGPLAGVYEQYF
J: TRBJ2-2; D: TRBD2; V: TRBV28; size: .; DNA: TGTGCCAGCAGTTCTGGACTAGCGGCGGGCACCGGGGAGCTGTTTTTT; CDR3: CASSSGLAAGTGELFF
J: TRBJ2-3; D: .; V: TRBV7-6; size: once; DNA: TGTGCCAGCAGCTTAGCCAGTGCTAGCACAGATACGCAGTATTTT; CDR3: CASSLASASTDTQYF
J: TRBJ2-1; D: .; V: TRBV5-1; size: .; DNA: TGCGCCAGCAGCTCGGACTCCTCCGCTGCCGAGCAGTTCTTC; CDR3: CASSSDSSAAEQFF
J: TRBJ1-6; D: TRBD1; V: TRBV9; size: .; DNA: TGTGCCAGCAGCACCGGAGGCCGGGACAGACGCTCACCCCTCCACTTT; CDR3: CASSTGGRDRRSPLHF
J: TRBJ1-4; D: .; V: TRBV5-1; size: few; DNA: TGCGCCAGCAGCGCCGAACAGGGAAATGAAAAACTGTTTTTT; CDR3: CASSAEQGNEKLFF
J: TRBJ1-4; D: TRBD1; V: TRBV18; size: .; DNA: TGTGCCAGCTCACCACCGATGTTCGGGACAGGGAGTGGAAAACTGTTTTTT; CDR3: CASSPPMFGTGSGKLFF
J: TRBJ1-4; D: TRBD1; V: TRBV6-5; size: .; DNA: TGTGCCAGCAGTTTGGACAGGGGTGAAAAACTGTTTTTT; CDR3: CASSLDRGEKLFF
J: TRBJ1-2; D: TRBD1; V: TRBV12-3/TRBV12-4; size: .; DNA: TGTGCCAGCAGAAGGGACAGCTATGGCTACACCTTC; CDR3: CASRRDSYGYTF
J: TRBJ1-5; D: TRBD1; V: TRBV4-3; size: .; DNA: TGCGCCAGCAGCCTCCCGGACAGGGCACCCAATCAGCCCCAGCATTTT; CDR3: CASSLPDRAPNQPQHF
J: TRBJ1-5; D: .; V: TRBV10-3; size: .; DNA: TGTGCCACCAGCCGGGGAACCAATCAGCCCCAGCATTTT; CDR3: CATSRGTNQPQHF
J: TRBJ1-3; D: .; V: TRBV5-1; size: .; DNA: TGCGCCAGCAGCTTGGAAGGAAGATTTTCTGGAAACACCATATATTTT; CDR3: CASSLEGRFSGNTIYF
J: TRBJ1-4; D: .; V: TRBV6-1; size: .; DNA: TGTGCCAGCAGTGAAGGGGGACCTTATGAAAAACTGTTTTTT; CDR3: CASSEGGPYEKLFF
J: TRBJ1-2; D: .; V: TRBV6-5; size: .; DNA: TGTGCCAGCAGAACCGGGTCGTATGGCTACACCTTC; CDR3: CASRTGSYGYTF
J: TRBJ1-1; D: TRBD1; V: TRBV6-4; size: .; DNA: TGTGCCAGCAGGGCGACAGGGATCACTGAAGCTTTCTTT; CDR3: CASRATGITEAFF
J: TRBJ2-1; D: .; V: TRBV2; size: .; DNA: TGTGCCAGGATGGGGAGGGGGACCGTTGACTACAATGAGCAGTTCTTC; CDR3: CARMGRGTVDYNEQFF